The 13 T cell receptor beta chains below all came from one sample that was sequenced in a study of shared clonotypes between healthy human individuals. TCRdb keeps only in-frame clones here, not all; method: immunoSEQ multiplex PCR. In the table there are roughly 410,000 clones, just over 95% of which are singletons. The sample was memory CD8+ T cells sorted from blood. Regarding subset: CD45RO+ cells pooled with CCR7-negative TemRA cells. The source is a young man in good health.

Worth noting for this clone: An end of the junction does not agree with germline; a read error may underlie this. The rearrangement uses TRBV7-7 and TRBJ2-2, with a tentative D call TRBD2 (6 bases). Germline V CDR1 and CDR2: SSHAT, FNYEAQ (reference sequence). CDR3 size: 14 residues. The CDR3 DNA is TGTGCTAGCAGCCGGGACTCGCACACCGGGGAGCTGTTTTTT. Translation gives CASSRDSHTGELFF.

This chain joins TRBV6-1 and TRBJ2-3; D is perhaps TRBD1 (5 bases). Germline assignment: CDR1 MNHNS and CDR2 SASEGT. V was trimmed by 2 bases and J by 7 bases, leaving 10 bases between them. The CDR3 has 13 amino acids. The CDR3 protein is CASSEPDRNTQYF. CDR3 coding DNA: TGTGCCAGCAGTGAACCCGACAGAAATACGCAGTATTTT.

The chain joins TRBV4-2 to TRBJ2-1; 9 nucleotides agree with TRBD2. Germline loops: CDR1 LGHNA, CDR2 YNFKEQ. This CDR3 has 15 residues. The V and J ends lost 5 bases and 4 bases, in that order; junction bases with no gene match: 6. CDR3 protein: CASSLAGDRYNEQFF. In DNA form, the CDR3 reads TGTGCCAGCAGCTTAGCGGGAGATAGGTACAATGAGCAGTTCTTC.

As to this clone: The sample contains more than one DNA sequence encoding this CDR3. The genes are TRBV5-1 and TRBJ1-5; D perhaps matches TRBD1 (6 bases). V was pared by 0 bases and J by 5 bases, with 9 bases between. Germline-derived CDR1 and CDR2 are SGHRS and YFSETQ. This CDR3 has 14 amino acids. The CDR3 spells CASSLGGGDQPQHF. DNA for the CDR3: TGCGCCAGCAGCTTGGGAGGGGGAGATCAGCCCCAGCATTTT.

V and J are TRBV28 and TRBJ2-5; weak D call: TRBD2 (6 bases). The CDR3 extends over 13 amino acids. Germline V gene sequence: CDR1 MDHEN, CDR2 SYDVKM. The V end lost 5 bases, the J end lost 6 bases, and 13 bases lay between the germline ends. This chain's CDR3 is CASSPTSRQTQYF. The CDR3 nucleotides are TGTGCCAGCAGTCCGACTAGTCGGCAGACCCAGTACTTC.

The J gene is TRBJ2-3, the V gene TRBV7-9; TRBD2 matches 10 bases. CDR3 length: 15 amino acids. The germline V gene encodes CDR1 SEHNR and CDR2 FQNEAQ (reference sequence). V lost 3 bases and J lost 1; bases outside the gene matches: 1. CDR3 sequence (DNA): TGTGCCAGCAGCTTCGGGACTAGCGGCACAGATACGCAGTATTTT. Its protein product is CASSFGTSGTDTQYF.

This clone was counted once. This rearrangement joins TRBV27 to TRBJ2-7, with no clear D. Germline values: CDR1 MNHEY, CDR2 SMNVEV (reference sequence). CDR3 length: 12 amino acids. Trimming pared 6 bases from V and 0 bases from J, leaving 6 bases between. This CDR3 is CASRTSSYEQYF. The CDR3 nucleotides read TGTGCCAGCAGGACCAGCTCCTACGAGCAGTACTTC.

J is TRBJ1-2 and V is TRBV5-5; D is unresolved. Trimming cost V 0 bases and J 0 bases, with 3 bases left between them. The CDR3 has 13 residues. CDR1 and CDR2 from the germline V gene are SGHKS and YYEKEE (reference sequence). The CDR3 sequence is CASSLEANYGYTF. DNA for the CDR3: TGTGCCAGCAGCTTGGAGGCTAACTATGGCTACACCTTC.

This clone came up once. J is TRBJ1-5 and V is TRBV7-2; a weak D match, TRBD1 (6 bases). The ends were cut back, 1 base at V and 3 bases at J, with 13 bases in the middle. The CDR3 covers 16 residues. Germline V lookup: CDR1 SGHTA, CDR2 FQGNSA. The CDR3 here is CASSLGGQRSNQPQHF. CDR3 DNA: TGTGCCAGCAGCTTAGGTGGACAGAGATCCAATCAGCCCCAGCATTTT.

The V call is TRBV14, the J call TRBJ2-7, with TRBD1 identical over 7 bases. The J segment lost 4 bases and the V segment lost 2 bases, leaving 8 bases of the junction unmatched. Per germline, CDR1 SGHDN and CDR2 FVKESK. CDR3 size: 15 residues. CDR3 bases: TGTGCCAGCAGCCAATTCCCGGGACAGTTTTACGAGCAGTACTTC. Translating it yields CASSQFPGQFYEQYF.

This clone was seen once. The genes are TRBV5-1 and TRBJ2-3; unclear D gene. Germline V gene data show CDR1 as SGHRS and CDR2 as YFSETQ. The CDR3 length is 15 residues. V was clipped by 2 bases and J by 6 bases, with 16 bases between them. The CDR3 nucleotides are TGCGCCAGCAGCTTCTTCACCGGCGTAGTCGATACGCAGTATTTT. Amino acids: CASSFFTGVVDTQYF.

The chain combines TRBV15 with TRBJ2-7; tentatively, D is TRBD1 (6 bases). V lost 0 bases to trimming and J lost 0 bases, with 9 bases between them. This CDR3 is built from 15 residues. Per the germline V gene, CDR1 is LNHNV and CDR2 is YYDKDF (reference sequence). The CDR3 DNA follows: TGTGCCACCAGCAGAGAGTGGACAGACTCCTACGAGCAGTACTTC. Translated, it gives CATSREWTDSYEQYF.

This sequence joins TRBV5-4 and TRBJ2-1; D not resolved. The length of the CDR3 is 15 residues. Between the trimmed V and J ends, which lost 4 bases and 2 bases, there was a span of 13 bases. Germline loops: CDR1 SGHNT, CDR2 YYREEE (reference sequence). The CDR3 reads CASSPNTPTYNEQFF. CDR3 nucleotide sequence: TGTGCCAGCAGCCCCAACACCCCGACCTACAATGAGCAGTTCTTC.